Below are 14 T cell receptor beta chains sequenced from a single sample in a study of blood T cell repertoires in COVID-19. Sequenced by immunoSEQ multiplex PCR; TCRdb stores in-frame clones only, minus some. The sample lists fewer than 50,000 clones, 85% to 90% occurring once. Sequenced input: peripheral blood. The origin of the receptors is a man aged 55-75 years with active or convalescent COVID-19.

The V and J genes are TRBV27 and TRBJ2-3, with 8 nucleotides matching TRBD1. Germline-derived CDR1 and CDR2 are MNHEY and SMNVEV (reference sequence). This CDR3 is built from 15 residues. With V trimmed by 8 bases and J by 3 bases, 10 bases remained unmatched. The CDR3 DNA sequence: TGTGCCAGCTCACCCGGGACAGGCGGGACAGATACGCAGTATTTT. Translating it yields CASSPGTGGTDTQYF.

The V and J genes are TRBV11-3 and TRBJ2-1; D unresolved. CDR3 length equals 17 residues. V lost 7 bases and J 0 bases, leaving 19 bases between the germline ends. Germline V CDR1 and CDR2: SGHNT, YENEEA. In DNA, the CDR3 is TGTGCCAGCACCCTCCTTCCTTTAACAAGCTCCTACAATGAGCAGTTCTTC. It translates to CASTLLPLTSSYNEQFF.

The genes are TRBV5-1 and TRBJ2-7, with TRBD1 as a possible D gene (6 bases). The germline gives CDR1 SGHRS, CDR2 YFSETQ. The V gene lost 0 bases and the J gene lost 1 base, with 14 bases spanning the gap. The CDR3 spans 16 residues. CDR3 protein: CASSLALTGPSYEQYF. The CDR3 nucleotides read TGCGCCAGCAGCTTGGCTCTGACAGGCCCATCCTACGAGCAGTACTTC. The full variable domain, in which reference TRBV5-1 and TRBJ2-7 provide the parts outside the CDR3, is KAGVTQTPRYLIKTRGQQVTLSCSPISGHRSVSWYQQTPGQGLQFLFEYFSETQRNKGNFPGRFSGRQFSNSRSEMNVSTLELGDSALYLCASSLALTGPSYEQYFGPGTRLTVT.

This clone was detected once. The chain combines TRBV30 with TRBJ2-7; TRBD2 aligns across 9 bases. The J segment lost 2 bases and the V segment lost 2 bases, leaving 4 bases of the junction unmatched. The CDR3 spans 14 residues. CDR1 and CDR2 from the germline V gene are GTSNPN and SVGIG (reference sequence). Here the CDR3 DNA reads TGTGCCTGGAGTATTAGCGGGAGAGCCTACGAGCAGTACTTC. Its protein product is CAWSISGRAYEQYF.

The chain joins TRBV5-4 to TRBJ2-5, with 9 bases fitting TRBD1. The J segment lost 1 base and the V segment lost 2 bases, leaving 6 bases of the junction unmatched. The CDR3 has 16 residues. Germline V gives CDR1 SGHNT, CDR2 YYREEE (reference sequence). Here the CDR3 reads CASSFGGQGGQETQYF. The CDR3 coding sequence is TGTGCCAGCAGCTTTGGGGGACAGGGAGGCCAAGAGACCCAGTACTTC. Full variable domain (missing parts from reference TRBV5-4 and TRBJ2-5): ETGVTQSPTHLIKTRGQQVTLRCSSQSGHNTVSWYQQALGQGPQFIFQYYREEENGRGNFPPRFSGLQFPNYSSELNVNALELDDSALYLCASSFGGQGGQETQYFGPGTRLLVL.

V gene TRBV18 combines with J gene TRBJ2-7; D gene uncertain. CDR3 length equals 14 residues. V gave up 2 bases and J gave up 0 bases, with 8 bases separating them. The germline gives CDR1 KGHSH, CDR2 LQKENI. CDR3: CASSPFMSSYEQYF. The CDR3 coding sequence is TGTGCCAGCTCACCATTCATGAGCTCCTACGAGCAGTACTTC.

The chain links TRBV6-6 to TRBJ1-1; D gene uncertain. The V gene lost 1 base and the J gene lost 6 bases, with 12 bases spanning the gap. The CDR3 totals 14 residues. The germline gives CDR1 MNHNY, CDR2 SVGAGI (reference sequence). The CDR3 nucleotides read TGTGCCAGCAGTTACTTAGGGATGAGGGCTGAAGCTTTCTTT. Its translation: CASSYLGMRAEAFF.

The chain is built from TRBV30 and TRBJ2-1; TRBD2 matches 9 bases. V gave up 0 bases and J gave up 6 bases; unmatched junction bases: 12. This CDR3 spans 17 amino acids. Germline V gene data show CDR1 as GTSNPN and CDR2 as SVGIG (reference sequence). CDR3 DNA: TGTGCCTGGAGTGTAATCAGGGCGGGAGGGCCCCCCAATGAGCAGTTCTTC. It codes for CAWSVIRAGGPPNEQFF. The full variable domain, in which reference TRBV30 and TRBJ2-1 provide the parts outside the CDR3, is SQTIHQWPATLVQPVGSPLSLECTVEGTSNPNLYWYRQAAGRGLQLLFYSVGIGQISSEVPQNLSASRPQDRQFILSSKKLLLSDSGFYLCAWSVIRAGGPPNEQFFGPGTRLTVL.

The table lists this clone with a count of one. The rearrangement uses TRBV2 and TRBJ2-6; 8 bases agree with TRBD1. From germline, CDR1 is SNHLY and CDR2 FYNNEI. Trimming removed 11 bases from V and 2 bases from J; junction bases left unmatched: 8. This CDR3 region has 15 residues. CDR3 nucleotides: TGTGCCGCTACCCGGACAGGGACTGGGGCCAACGTCCTGACTTTC. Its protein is CAATRTGTGANVLTF.

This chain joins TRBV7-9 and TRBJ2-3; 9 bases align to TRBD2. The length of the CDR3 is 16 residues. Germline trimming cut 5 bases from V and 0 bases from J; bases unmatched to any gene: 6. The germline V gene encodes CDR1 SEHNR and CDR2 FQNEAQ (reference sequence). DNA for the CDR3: TGTGCCAGCAGCCCAAGACTAGCGGATAGCACAGATACGCAGTATTTT. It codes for CASSPRLADSTDTQYF.

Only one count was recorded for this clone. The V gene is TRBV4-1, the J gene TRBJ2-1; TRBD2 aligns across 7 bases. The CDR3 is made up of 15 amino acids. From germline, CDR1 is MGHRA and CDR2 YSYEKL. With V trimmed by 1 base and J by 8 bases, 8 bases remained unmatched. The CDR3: CASSQVGTMSDEQFF. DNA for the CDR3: TGCGCCAGCAGCCAAGTGGGGACTATGAGCGATGAGCAGTTCTTC.

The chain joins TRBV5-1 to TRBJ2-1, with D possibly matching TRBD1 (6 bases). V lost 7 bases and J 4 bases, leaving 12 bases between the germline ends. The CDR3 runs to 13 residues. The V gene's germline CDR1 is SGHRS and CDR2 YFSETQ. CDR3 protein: CASRQAPYNEQFF. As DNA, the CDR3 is TGCGCCAGCCGACAGGCTCCTTACAATGAGCAGTTCTTC.

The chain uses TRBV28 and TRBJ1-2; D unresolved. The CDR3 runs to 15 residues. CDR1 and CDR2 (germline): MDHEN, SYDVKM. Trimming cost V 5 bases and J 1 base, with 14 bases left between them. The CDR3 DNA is TGTGCCAGCAGTCCTCGGACTGGATTTAACTATGGCTACACCTTC. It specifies CASSPRTGFNYGYTF.

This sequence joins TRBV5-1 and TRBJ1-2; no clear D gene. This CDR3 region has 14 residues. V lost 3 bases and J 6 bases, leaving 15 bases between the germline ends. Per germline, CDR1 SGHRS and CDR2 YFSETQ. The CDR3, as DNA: TGCGCCAGCAGCTCGTCACTCGGTATGAATGGCTACACCTTC. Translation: CASSSSLGMNGYTF.